The clone carrying this T cell receptor (beta chain) was counted a few times. Its target is not known. Alongside a J-beta primer mix, a sample-barcoded 5' primer served in a second PCR lasting about 7 to 12 cycles. Each cDNA was tagged by a template-switch adaptor containing 12 random nucleotides. CDR3-containing paired-end reads numbered at least 2.5 million in each sample. TCRdb reanalysed the 5' RACE reads using MiXCR and keeps one entry per CDR3 protein. The data contain over 600,000 distinct CDR3 sequences, less than 60% of them singletons. The sample belongs to a study of blood T cells in healthy people across ages. Study outcomes and limitations: Getting older went along with TCR beta diversity per million T cells dropping roughly linearly.

Germline CDR1 and CDR2: MNHEY and SVGEGT. V trimming: 5 bases; J trimming: 5 bases; junction bases outside the gene matches: 12. CDR3 size: 16 residues. The gene calls are TRBV6-2 or TRBV6-3 and TRBJ1-5, with TRBD1 identical over 7 bases. The sequencing sample was made of blood. The clonotype originates from a man older than 75 in good health. In DNA form, the CDR3 reads TGTGCCAGCAGTGGCAGGGACAGTTTTAAAGATCAGCCCCAGCATTTT. This codes for CASSGRDSFKDQPQHF.